The sequence of this T cell receptor (beta chain) was determined in a study of OX40 agonist ivuxolimab in advanced cancers. This CDR3 has 17 residues. J was trimmed by 4 bases and V by 3 bases; bases with no gene match: 8. CDR1 and CDR2 (germline): SGHRS, YFSETQ. This table comes from immunoSEQ multiplex PCR, and its TCRdb copy is limited to in-frame clones, with some not included. This sample has approximately 97,000 clones; roughly nine tenths occur once, and the top ten carry more than 5.5%. Specimen: CD4+ or CD8+ T cells sorted from blood, collected in a trial of the OX40 agonist ivuxolimab. The genes are TRBV5-1 and TRBJ2-2, with 11 bases matching TRBD1. The sequence was obtained from an adult with an advanced solid tumor such as melanoma, head and neck, liver or kidney cancer. CDR3 in amino acids: CASSSSGQGAITGELFF. CDR3 sequence (DNA): TGCGCCAGCAGCTCATCCGGACAGGGGGCTATCACCGGGGAGCTGTTTTTT.